Listed here are 12 T cell receptor beta chains from one sample, sequenced in a study of technical replicates of blood from several donors. Assay: immunoSEQ multiplex PCR; the TCRdb copy retains only in-frame clones and omits some. The table has 74,000 or so clones, just under 95% seen once. Sequences were obtained from T cells isolated from PBMCs. All receptors come from a human donor in good health.

The gene calls are TRBV7-9 and TRBJ1-2, with 8 bases matching TRBD1. J lost 5 bases, V lost 2 bases, and 4 bases had no gene match. CDR3 length equals 14 residues. From germline, CDR1 is SEHNR and CDR2 FQNEAQ (reference sequence). This CDR3 reads CASSLLDRGYGYTF. CDR3 DNA: TGTGCCAGCAGCTTACTCGACAGGGGATATGGCTACACCTTC.

This rearrangement joins TRBV6-5 to TRBJ2-3; TRBD2 agrees at 7 bases. The V gene end was trimmed by 4 bases and the J gene end by 3 bases; junction bases not matched to a gene: 4. From germline, CDR1 is MNHEY and CDR2 SVGAGI. This CDR3 region has 14 residues. CDR3 DNA: TGTGCCAGCAGTTCCGGACTAGTAACAGATACGCAGTATTTT. Protein product: CASSSGLVTDTQYF.

The CDR3 DNA follows: TGTGCCAGTAGTAGCACAGGTGAAAGCTCCTACGAGCAGTACTTC. Translation gives CASSSTGESSYEQYF. The V gene is TRBV19, the J gene TRBJ2-7; possibly TRBD1 for D (5 bases). This CDR3 spans 15 amino acids. Germline V CDR1 and CDR2: LNHDA, SQIVND (reference sequence). V was cut by 4 bases and J by 0 bases, with 13 bases left in between.

This chain connects TRBV12-5 to TRBJ1-5; D unclear. The ends were cut back, 0 bases at V and 1 base at J, with 13 bases in the middle. CDR3 length: 17 amino acids. Germline CDR1 is LGHNT and CDR2 is FRNRAP. This CDR3 is CASGLVLGYDSNQPQHF. CDR3 coding DNA: TGTGCTAGTGGTTTGGTACTAGGGTATGACAGCAATCAGCCCCAGCATTTT. The full variable domain, rest sourced from reference TRBV12-5 and TRBJ1-5, is DARVTQTPRHKVTEMGQEVTMRCQPILGHNTVFWYRQTMMQGLELLAYFRNRAPLDDSGMPKDRFSAEMPDATLATLKIQPSEPRDSAVYFCASGLVLGYDSNQPQHFGDGTRLSIL.

The genes are TRBV7-8 and TRBJ1-5, with D perhaps TRBD1 (6 bases). The CDR3 extends over 17 amino acids. The ends were cut back, 1 base at V and 2 bases at J, with 15 bases in the middle. Per germline, CDR1 SGHVS and CDR2 FQNEAQ. The CDR3, as DNA: TGTGCCAGCAGCTTAGGAGCAGGGGTTGTGGGCAATCAGCCCCAGCATTTT. Translated: CASSLGAGVVGNQPQHF.

V gene TRBV7-6 combines with J gene TRBJ2-7; 7 bases align to TRBD2. The junction had 6 bases not matched to a gene; V was cut back by 2 bases and J by 2 bases. Per germline, CDR1 SGHVS and CDR2 FNYEAQ. CDR3 size: 15 residues. CDR3: CASSLHASGPYEQYF. The CDR3 nucleotides read TGTGCCAGCAGCTTACACGCTAGCGGCCCCTACGAGCAGTACTTC.

V is TRBV5-4 and J is TRBJ2-7, with 7 bases matching TRBD2. From germline, CDR1 is SGHNT and CDR2 YYREEE (reference sequence). The ends lost 0 bases at V and 3 bases at J; junction bases unmatched: 6. The CDR3 has 15 amino acids. CDR3 protein: CASSLDLADIYEQYF. CDR3 DNA: TGTGCCAGCAGCTTGGACCTAGCGGATATCTACGAGCAGTACTTC.

The genes are TRBV7-3 and TRBJ2-2; 10 bases line up with TRBD2. The ends lost 6 bases at V and 6 bases at J; junction bases unmatched: 4. Germline CDR1 is SGHTA and CDR2 is FQGTGA. The CDR3 covers 14 residues. The CDR3 spells CASRLAGSPGELFF. The CDR3 region has the DNA TGTGCCAGCAGACTAGCGGGATCTCCCGGGGAGCTGTTTTTT.

This clone was counted a few times. The V call is TRBV7-2, the J call TRBJ1-5; D is unclear. CDR3 length: 14 residues. Trimming pared 5 bases from V and 3 bases from J, leaving 11 bases between. Looked up from germline, CDR1 is SGHTA and CDR2 is FQGNSA. The CDR3 protein is CASSTHGDNQPQHF. Here the CDR3 DNA reads TGTGCCAGCAGCACCCACGGGGACAATCAGCCCCAGCATTTT.

This rearrangement joins TRBV19 to TRBJ2-3; 10 bases fit TRBD1. V lost 3 bases and J lost 6; bases outside the gene matches: 9. The CDR3 length is 16 residues. The germline CDR1 and CDR2 sequences are LNHDA and SQIVND (reference sequence). The CDR3 is CASSMSDRGTRDTQYF. Here the CDR3 DNA reads TGTGCCAGTAGTATGTCGGACAGGGGGACAAGGGATACGCAGTATTTT.

This chain uses TRBV9 with TRBJ2-1, with D maybe TRBD2 (8 bases). Per the germline V gene, CDR1 is SGDLS and CDR2 is YYNGEE. The CDR3 consists of 17 residues. Trimming stripped 4 bases from V and 4 bases from J, with 21 bases between. In nucleotides, the CDR3 is TGTGCCAGCAGCACCCAGGGGGGGACTAGTATGTACAATGAGCAGTTCTTC. Amino acid sequence: CASSTQGGTSMYNEQFF.

The chain combines TRBV2 with TRBJ1-1; D might be TRBD1 (6 bases). Trimming left V 5 bases short and J 1 base short, with 8 bases between. This CDR3 is 13 amino acids long. Germline CDR1 reads SNHLY; CDR2 reads FYNNEI. CDR3 protein: CASSLGANTEAFF. CDR3 in DNA: TGTGCCAGCAGTCTGGGGGCGAACACTGAAGCTTTCTTT.